One and the same sample provided the 9 T cell receptor beta chains below, sequenced in a study of shared clonotypes between healthy human individuals. TCRdb's copy holds only in-frame clones and misses some; the assay was immunoSEQ multiplex PCR. This sample carries 450,000 to 650,000 clones, around 81% of them seen once, and the ten largest clones take approximately 12%. The sequenced sample was PBMCs. The receptors come from a woman aged 35 to 49 in good health. Some clones in this sample may be carry-over from other donors' samples.

V usage is TRBV6-5 and J usage is TRBJ1-4; no definite D call. Germline CDR1 reads MNHEY; CDR2 reads SVGAGI. The CDR3 sequence is 15 residues long. Trimming shortened V by 0 bases and J by 7 bases, and 12 bases separated the two germline ends. CDR3 nucleotide sequence: TGTGCCAGCAGTTACTCAGGGTCCCGGGGTGAAAAACTGTTTTTT. This translates into CASSYSGSRGEKLFF.

This clone is a singleton in its sample. The chain recombines TRBV6-4 with TRBJ1-5; no clear D. Trimming left V 2 bases short and J 0 bases short, with 8 bases between. This CDR3 comprises 15 residues. Germline-derived CDR1 and CDR2 are MRHNA and SNTAGT. The CDR3 region has the DNA TGTGCCAGCAGTGACGAGATTTATAGCAATCAGCCCCAGCATTTT. Amino acid sequence: CASSDEIYSNQPQHF.

The DNA of the CDR3 is TGTGCCAGCAGCTTGGGGCTAGCGGGCTCCACCGGGGAGCTGTTTTTT. Translated: CASSLGLAGSTGELFF. The gene calls are TRBV5-4 and TRBJ2-2; 8 bases match TRBD2. The CDR3 has 16 residues. CDR1 is SGHNT, CDR2 YYREEE, per germline (reference sequence). V lost 0 bases and J lost 4; bases outside the gene matches: 5.

CDR3 in amino acids: CASSKRVRVEQYF. The CDR3 coding sequence is TGTGCCAGCAGCAAAAGGGTCCGAGTCGAGCAGTACTTC. This rearrangement joins TRBV21-1 to TRBJ2-7. TRBV21-1 is a pseudogene locus. This CDR3 comprises 13 residues.

The chain employs TRBV13 and TRBJ2-1; 7 nucleotides agree with TRBD2. The CDR3 spans 15 residues. Germline lookup yields CDR1 PRHDT and CDR2 FYEKMQ (reference sequence). V lost 2 bases to trimming and J lost 7 bases; unmatched junction nucleotides: 8. CDR3 region: CASSLLSRENNEQFF. CDR3 coding DNA: TGTGCCAGCAGCTTATTGTCGCGGGAGAATAATGAGCAGTTCTTC.

In its sample, this clone was seen once. This chain uses TRBV11-2 with TRBJ2-7; no clear D. Trimming pared 0 bases from V and 6 bases from J, leaving 6 bases between. Per germline, CDR1 SGHAT and CDR2 FQNNGV. The CDR3 loop spans 12 amino acids. The CDR3 here is CASSLDRAEQYF. The CDR3, as DNA: TGTGCCAGCAGCTTAGACCGGGCCGAGCAGTACTTC.

The chain couples TRBV5-1 to TRBJ2-7, with D unclear. Germline assignment: CDR1 SGHRS and CDR2 YFSETQ. The CDR3 has 17 amino acids. V lost 2 bases and J 2 bases, leaving 20 bases between the germline ends. The CDR3 is CASSLGGHPVETYEQYF. DNA of the CDR3: TGCGCCAGCAGCTTAGGTGGCCACCCTGTGGAGACCTACGAGCAGTACTTC.

The rearrangement uses TRBV19 and TRBJ1-4; possible D gene TRBD1, 5 bases. Trimming took 9 bases from V and 8 from J, leaving 13 bases between them. CDR1 is LNHDA and CDR2 is SQIVND in the germline V gene (reference sequence). The CDR3 is 12 residues long. CDR3 loop: CASSAWGEKLFF. CDR3 nucleotide sequence: TGTGCCAGCTCAGCTTGGGGCGAAAAACTGTTTTTT.

This clone turned up a few times. The chain joins TRBV7-2 to TRBJ2-5; D call uncertain. Germline CDR1 reads SGHTA; CDR2 reads FQGNSA. Trimming stripped 5 bases from V and 5 bases from J, with 9 bases between. The length of the CDR3 is 12 residues. The CDR3, as DNA: TGTGCCAGCAGCCTTAGGGCTGAGACCCAGTACTTC. It translates to CASSLRAETQYF.